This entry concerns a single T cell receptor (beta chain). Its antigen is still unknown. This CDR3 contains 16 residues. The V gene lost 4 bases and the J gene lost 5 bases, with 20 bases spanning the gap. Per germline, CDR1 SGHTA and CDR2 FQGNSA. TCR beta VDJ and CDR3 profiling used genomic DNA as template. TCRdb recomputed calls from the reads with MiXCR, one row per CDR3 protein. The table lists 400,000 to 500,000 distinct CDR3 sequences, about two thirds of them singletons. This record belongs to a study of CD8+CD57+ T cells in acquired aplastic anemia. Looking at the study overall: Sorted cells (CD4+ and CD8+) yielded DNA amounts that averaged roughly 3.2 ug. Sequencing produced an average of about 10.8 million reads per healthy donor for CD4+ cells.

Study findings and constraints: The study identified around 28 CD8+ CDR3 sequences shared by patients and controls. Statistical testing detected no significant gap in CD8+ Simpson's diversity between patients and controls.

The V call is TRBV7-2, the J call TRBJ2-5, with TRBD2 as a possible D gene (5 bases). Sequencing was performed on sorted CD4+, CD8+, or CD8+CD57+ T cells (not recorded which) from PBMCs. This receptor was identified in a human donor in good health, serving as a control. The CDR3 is CASSSPISTGGETQYF. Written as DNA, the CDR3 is TGTGCCAGCAGCTCACCAATTTCCACTGGAGGCGAGACCCAGTACTTC.